Each of the 25 T cell receptor beta chains below was sequenced from the same sample in a study of blood T cell repertoires in COVID-19. Profiling relied on immunoSEQ multiplex PCR, and the TCRdb table lists in-frame clones only, not all of them. The table includes roughly 260,000 clones, approximately 83% detected once. The sample was PBMCs or T cells enriched from blood (not recorded which). Receptors were obtained from a woman aged 50 to 60 who had recovered from COVID-19.

The chain is built from TRBV3-1 (or the pseudogene TRBV3-2) and TRBJ2-7; 7 positions match TRBD2. The CDR3 totals 14 residues. The junction had 5 bases not matched to a gene; V was cut back by 3 bases and J by 3 bases. Germline V gives CDR1 LGHDT, CDR2 YNNKEL (reference sequence). CDR3 bases: TGTGCCAGCAGCCAGGCCCCGGGAGGCTACGAGCAGTACTTC. Translated: CASSQAPGGYEQYF.

The gene calls are TRBV10-2 and TRBJ1-1, with D unclear. Germline CDR1 reads WSHSY; CDR2 reads SAAADI. Deletions cut 7 bases from V and 6 bases from J, with 9 bases between. This CDR3 spans 11 amino acids. The CDR3 DNA reads as TGCGCCAGCACGGGCGGGGCTGAAGCTTTCTTT. It is translated as CASTGGAEAFF.

The genes are TRBV28 and TRBJ2-7; 7 bases line up with TRBD2. With V trimmed by 5 bases and J by 3 bases, 7 bases remained unmatched. The germline CDR1 and CDR2 sequences are MDHEN and SYDVKM. The CDR3 spans 14 residues. CDR3: CASSQQTSFYEQYF. CDR3 sequence (DNA): TGTGCCAGCAGTCAACAGACTAGCTTCTACGAGCAGTACTTC.

V and J are TRBV6-2 or TRBV6-3 and TRBJ2-3, with D hard to call. Germline loops: CDR1 MNHEY, CDR2 SVGEGT. This CDR3 is built from 13 residues. Trimming took 6 bases from V and 2 from J, leaving 9 bases between them. As DNA, the CDR3 is TGTGCCAGCAGCGGCCAATTCACAGATACGCAGTATTTT. Encoded protein: CASSGQFTDTQYF.

The CDR3 region is CASSGTQNYGYTF. In DNA, the CDR3 is TGTGCCAGCAGTGGGACACAGAACTATGGCTACACCTTC. The genes are TRBV2 and TRBJ1-2; a possible D gene is TRBD1 (5 bases). The germline gives CDR1 SNHLY, CDR2 FYNNEI. The V end lost 4 bases, the J end lost 2 bases, and 8 bases lay between the germline ends. The CDR3 consists of 13 residues.

CDR3 bases: TGTGCCAGCAGCTTTCAACTAGCGGGAGTCGAGACCCAGTACTTC. It specifies CASSFQLAGVETQYF. This chain uses TRBV7-2 with TRBJ2-5; 11 bases agree with TRBD2. This CDR3 region has 15 residues. V lost 3 bases to trimming and J lost 5 bases; unmatched junction nucleotides: 5. Germline lookup yields CDR1 SGHTA and CDR2 FQGNSA.

The rearrangement joins TRBV10-3 to TRBJ1-5; no firm D call. The CDR3 has 12 residues. V lost 3 bases, J lost 4 bases, and 4 bases lay in between. Germline CDR1 is ENHRY and CDR2 is SYGVKD. The chain's CDR3 is CAISDGNQPQHF. The DNA for the CDR3 is TGTGCCATCAGTGACGGGAATCAGCCCCAGCATTTT.

The chain uses TRBV2 and TRBJ1-5; D is undetermined. The CDR3 has 13 amino acids. The V gene's germline CDR1 is SNHLY and CDR2 FYNNEI. V was trimmed by 6 bases and J by 4 bases, leaving 10 bases between them. For the CDR3, the DNA is TGTGCCAGCAGGGTCGAGGGAAATCAGCCCCAGCATTTT. Encoded protein: CASRVEGNQPQHF.

CDR3 bases: TGTGCCAGTAGTTTCAGGGGTTTCACTGAAGCTTTCTTT. Encoded protein: CASSFRGFTEAFF. The rearrangement uses TRBV19 and TRBJ1-1; weak D call: TRBD1 (6 bases). The germline V and J ends were trimmed by 5 bases and 4 bases, with 11 bases remaining between them. The CDR3 loop spans 13 amino acids. Germline lookup yields CDR1 LNHDA and CDR2 SQIVND (reference sequence). The full variable domain, in which reference TRBV19 and TRBJ1-1 provide the parts outside the CDR3, is DGGITQSPKYLFRKEGQNVTLSCEQNLNHDAMYWYRQDPGQGLRLIYYSQIVNDFQKGDIAEGYSVSREKKESFPLTVTSAQKNPTAFYLCASSFRGFTEAFFGQGTRLTVV.

This clone was observed a handful of times. The rearrangement joins TRBV7-8 to TRBJ2-4, with TRBD2 matching 13 bases. The CDR3 is 15 residues long. Germline CDR1 reads SGHVS; CDR2 reads FQNEAQ. The trim removed 3 bases at V and 8 bases at J, leaving 4 bases unmatched. As DNA, the CDR3 is TGTGCCAGCAGCTTGGGGACTAGCGGGAATGACATTCAGTACTTC. Amino acid sequence: CASSLGTSGNDIQYF.

The chain joins TRBV5-4 to TRBJ2-3, with TRBD2 identical over 7 bases. Germline V gene sequence: CDR1 SGHNT, CDR2 YYREEE (reference sequence). The CDR3 loop spans 16 amino acids. Germline trimming cut 0 bases from V and 4 bases from J; bases unmatched to any gene: 8. The CDR3 nucleotides read TGTGCCAGCAGCTTGGAAGGCGGGAGAGCTGCAGATACGCAGTATTTT. This translates into CASSLEGGRAADTQYF.

The chain uses TRBV6-5 and TRBJ2-7, with 10 bases that match TRBD1. V lost 4 bases and J lost 5; bases outside the gene matches: 8. The CDR3 consists of 15 residues. The germline gives CDR1 MNHEY, CDR2 SVGAGI. CDR3: CASSLSGQGLHEQYF. DNA of the CDR3: TGTGCCAGCAGTTTGTCGGGACAGGGGCTCCACGAGCAGTACTTC.

The chain has TRBV7-8 and TRBJ2-1; TRBD2 agrees at 12 bases. Germline V lookup: CDR1 SGHVS, CDR2 FQNEAQ. The CDR3 covers 16 residues. With 1 base clipped from V and 3 bases from J, the junction kept 1 base outside the gene matches. The CDR3 loop is CASSLVTSGGYNEQFF. In DNA, the CDR3 is TGTGCCAGCAGCTTAGTGACTAGCGGGGGCTACAATGAGCAGTTCTTC.

The chain uses TRBV29-1 and TRBJ1-4; 7 nucleotides line up with TRBD1. CDR1 and CDR2 from the germline V gene are SQVTM and ANQGSEA. Germline trimming cut 7 bases from V and 7 bases from J; bases unmatched to any gene: 9. The CDR3 covers 13 residues. The CDR3 DNA reads TGCAGCGCTAAGACAGGGAAAGCTGAAAAACTGTTTTTT. Translated: CSAKTGKAEKLFF.

The chain recombines TRBV7-9 with TRBJ2-7, with D maybe TRBD2 (6 bases). The V gene's germline CDR1 is SEHNR and CDR2 FQNEAQ (reference sequence). CDR3 length equals 13 residues. Trimming pared 5 bases from V and 6 bases from J, leaving 14 bases between. CDR3 in amino acids: CASSLNSGGEQYF. The CDR3, as DNA: TGTGCCAGCAGCCTCAATTCCGGGGGCGAGCAGTACTTC.

The chain combines TRBV18 with TRBJ2-2; TRBD1 aligns across 7 bases. The CDR3 covers 15 residues. Germline values: CDR1 KGHSH, CDR2 LQKENI. The V gene end was trimmed by 6 bases and the J gene end by 8 bases; junction bases not matched to a gene: 12. The CDR3 here is CASSPGTVLMGELFF. For the CDR3, the DNA is TGTGCCAGCTCGCCCGGGACAGTTTTGATGGGGGAGCTGTTTTTT.

The chain couples TRBV18 to TRBJ1-4; 7 positions match TRBD1. The length of the CDR3 is 14 residues. The V gene's germline CDR1 is KGHSH and CDR2 LQKENI. V was clipped by 4 bases and J by 3 bases; unmatched bases: 2. CDR3 region: CASSRGQANEKLFF. The CDR3 nucleotides are TGTGCCAGCTCACGAGGACAGGCTAATGAAAAACTGTTTTTT. The variable domain in full, completed from reference TRBV18 and TRBJ1-4, reads NAGVMQNPRHLVRRRGQEARLRCSPMKGHSHVYWYRQLPEEGLKFMVYLQKENIIDESGMPKERFSAEFPKEGPSILRIQQVVRGDSAAYFCASSRGQANEKLFFGSGTQLSVL.

The rearrangement links TRBV28 to TRBJ2-1; 13 nucleotides line up with TRBD2. Germline CDR1 reads MDHEN; CDR2 reads SYDVKM. With 6 bases clipped from V and 4 bases from J, the junction kept 9 bases outside the gene matches. The CDR3 sequence is 17 residues long. The CDR3 loop reads CASRQPGLAGKYNEQFF. The CDR3, as DNA: TGTGCCAGCAGACAACCGGGACTAGCGGGAAAATACAATGAGCAGTTCTTC.

The rearrangement joins TRBV9 to TRBJ2-5; a possible D gene is TRBD2 (7 bases). V was pared by 3 bases and J by 2 bases, with 14 bases between. The CDR3 covers 15 residues. The germline CDR1 and CDR2 sequences are SGDLS and YYNGEE. In nucleotides, the CDR3 is TGTGCCAGCAGCGGAGCGGGACAAGGTCAAGAGACCCAGTACTTC. Protein sequence: CASSGAGQGQETQYF. Filled out from reference TRBV9 and TRBJ2-5, the complete variable domain reads DSGVTQTPKHLITATGQRVTLRCSPRSGDLSVYWYQQSLDQGLQFLIQYYNGEERAKGNILERFSAQQFPDLHSELNLSSLELGDSALYFCASSGAGQGQETQYFGPGTRLLVL.

The chain is built from TRBV5-1 and TRBJ1-2, with TRBD1 matching over 8 bases. The trim removed 0 bases at V and 6 bases at J, leaving 1 base unmatched. This CDR3 region has 13 residues. Germline V lookup: CDR1 SGHRS, CDR2 YFSETQ. The chain's CDR3 is CASSLATGDGYTF. DNA of the CDR3: TGCGCCAGCAGCTTGGCGACAGGGGATGGCTACACCTTC.

The gene calls are TRBV9 and TRBJ1-1; D gene ambiguous. The CDR3 has 13 amino acids. V was shortened by 0 bases and J by 1 base, with 4 bases between the two germline ends. Germline V gene lookup returns CDR1 SGDLS and CDR2 YYNGEE. The CDR3 nucleotides are TGTGCCAGCAGCGTAGCAGGGAACACTGAAGCTTTCTTT. Translation: CASSVAGNTEAFF.

This clone was found a few times. V usage is TRBV7-9 and J usage is TRBJ2-1; 7 nucleotides align to TRBD1. This CDR3 comprises 15 residues. V shed 1 base and J 0 bases; nucleotides not matched to a gene: 0. Germline V gives CDR1 SEHNR, CDR2 FQNEAQ (reference sequence). DNA for the CDR3: TGTGCCAGCAGCTTAGGACAGGGCTCCTACAATGAGCAGTTCTTC. This encodes CASSLGQGSYNEQFF.

In nucleotides, the CDR3 is TGTGCCAGTAGTACCCCATATGGCTACACCTTC. Translation gives CASSTPYGYTF. The J gene is TRBJ1-2, the V gene TRBV19; D uncertain. The CDR3 loop spans 11 amino acids. Trimming shortened V by 4 bases and J by 5 bases, and 5 bases separated the two germline ends. The V gene's germline CDR1 is LNHDA and CDR2 SQIVND (reference sequence).

The gene calls are TRBV5-1 and TRBJ1-5; 8 bases are shared with TRBD1. CDR1 and CDR2 (germline): SGHRS, YFSETQ. The ends lost 4 bases at V and 5 bases at J; junction bases unmatched: 11. CDR3 length: 16 amino acids. CDR3 region: CASSPAGAGGDQPQHF. For the CDR3, the DNA is TGCGCCAGCAGCCCGGCCGGGGCAGGGGGCGATCAGCCCCAGCATTTT.

The genes are TRBV4-1 and TRBJ2-3, with D possibly matching TRBD2 (5 bases). CDR3 length: 16 residues. The germline CDR1 and CDR2 sequences are MGHRA and YSYEKL. V lost 0 bases to trimming and J lost 0 bases, with 10 bases between them. CDR3 sequence (DNA): TGCGCCAGCAGCCAAGACTGGGAGAGGAGCACAGATACGCAGTATTTT. This codes for CASSQDWERSTDTQYF.